This note documents a single TCR beta chain sequence. This clone came up once. Its antigen remains unidentified. The input lacks base qualities; no much larger clone sits a single base away. The sample originates from a study of blood T cell repertoires in COVID-19 (dated by TCRdb to 2019 to 2021). With respect to the entire study: The collaborator samples originated in the United States, Italy and Spain and spanned the acute and convalescent phases of COVID-19. The material from the prospective study consisted of cDNA or gDNA derived from T cells, B-cell-depleted T cells, or PBMCs. Subjects who had been exposed to COVID-19, were actively infected with it, or had recovered from it provided the deeply sampled blood TCRbeta repertoires that made up the dataset. The repertoires were released in a freely available public database intended as a resource for research on the immune response to SARS-CoV-2. The samples were drawn from the first 160 participants of the ongoing ImmuneRACE study and from under 1,500 subjects provided by 6 global collaborators. A de-identified subject ID, COVID-19 status, age in years and sex were almost always included in the sample metadata. Where available, HLA class I and class II types were taken from metadata supplied by the sample provider and were not determined by assay-based typing. Overall study outcomes, separate from this receptor: Clinical and demographic metadata were provided uncurated, with the amount varying by source and participant.

The immunoSEQ Assay, a bias-controlled multiplex PCR, was used to amplify TCRbeta CDR3 regions from genomic DNA. Turning to the authors' computational methods: The number of nucleated cells in each sample was estimated from the amplification of reference gene primers within the assay. To quantify the absolute abundance of each unique TCRbeta CDR3 rearrangement, sequence reads were collapsed and filtered. Productive Simpson clonality was computed per sample as the square root of Simpson's diversity index over productive rearrangements. TCRdb stores this immuneACCESS table with in-frame sequences only. Part of the clones is absent; in the studies checked, under half of the shortfall reflects unresolved V genes, and no reason is known for the rest. V and J calls and clone size are those listed in that table; D and trimming were worked out from the DNA. The sample has about 36,000 clones on record, under 90% of them singletons. Together, the top ten hold approximately 1.7% of the sample.

In Seattle, one collaborating source enrolled patients while the infection was active and tracked those patients longitudinally over the course of disease. Collaborating institutions collected whole blood in K2EDTA tubes following their own protocols. For TCRbeta analysis, collaborator samples were shipped as frozen whole blood, as isolated PBMCs, or as DNA extracted from either sample type. CDR1 and CDR2 (SNHLY, FYNNEI) derive from the germline V gene. There are 12 amino acids in the CDR3, from cysteine to phenylalanine inclusive. The read is trimmed to its CDR3 DNA, 36 bases read in frame from base 1. The trim is 7 bases for V and 3 bases for J, with a gap of 9 bases between the germline ends.

This receptor was taken from a man aged 55 to 69 with COVID-19, enrolled during active disease. Sequenced sample: peripheral blood. In this chain, TRBV2 is recombined with TRBJ1-1, and TRBD1 may be the D gene, going by 6 matching bases. CDR3 reads: CASMQGYTEAFF. DNA sequence: TGTGCCAGCATGCAGGGGTACACTGAAGCTTTCTTT.